The 5 T cell receptor beta chains below come from one sample, sequenced in a study of blood T cell repertoires in COVID-19. Sequenced by immunoSEQ multiplex PCR; TCRdb stores in-frame clones only, minus some. The sample shows some 54,000 clones, over 75% of them seen only once. The material sequenced was peripheral blood. Receptor source: a woman older than 75 with COVID-19, enrolled during active disease.

The V and J genes are TRBV5-1 and TRBJ2-7, with TRBD2 matching over 14 bases. Germline trimming cut 4 bases from V and 4 bases from J; bases unmatched to any gene: 7. This CDR3 is 16 amino acids long. CDR1 is SGHRS and CDR2 is YFSETQ in the germline V gene. The CDR3 DNA is TGCGCCAGCAGCGGAGGACTAGCGGGGGGACATTACGAGCAGTACTTC. It translates to CASSGGLAGGHYEQYF.

The chain couples TRBV7-9 to TRBJ1-2; D may be TRBD1 (5 bases). The CDR3 is 17 residues long. CDR1 is SEHNR, CDR2 FQNEAQ, per germline (reference sequence). Deletions cut 1 base from V and 4 bases from J, with 19 bases between. CDR3 DNA: TGTGCCAGCAGCTTAGTCGGCAGGGCGACTTCTGTCTATGGCTACACCTTC. Its protein product is CASSLVGRATSVYGYTF.

This clone was recorded once. This CDR3 reads CASSLGGTGQHTQYF. The DNA for the CDR3 is TGTGCCAGCAGCTTAGGGGGGACAGGGCAACATACGCAGTATTTT. The V and J genes are TRBV11-3 and TRBJ2-3; 9 bases map to TRBD1. In germline, CDR1 is SGHNT, CDR2 YENEEA. V was pared by 1 base and J by 7 bases, with 6 bases of the junction left unmatched. There are 15 residues in the CDR3.

In its sample, this clone was seen a few times. The rearrangement links TRBV11-1 to TRBJ2-2; weak D call: TRBD2 (5 bases). The germline V gene has CDR1 SGHAT and CDR2 FQDESV (reference sequence). Between the trimmed V and J ends, which lost 0 bases and 6 bases, there was a span of 5 bases. CDR3 length: 13 amino acids. The CDR3 DNA reads TGTGCCAGCAGCTTAGCGGGAGCCGGGGAGCTGTTTTTT. Its translation is CASSLAGAGELFF.

The V gene is TRBV5-6, the J gene TRBJ2-7; maybe TRBD1 (6 bases). The CDR3 has 14 residues. Germline-derived CDR1 and CDR2 are SGHDT and YYEEEE. V was clipped by 1 base and J by 2 bases, with 10 bases between them. In DNA form, the CDR3 reads TGTGCCAGCAGCTTGTTACAGGGACCCTACGAGCAGTACTTC. This encodes CASSLLQGPYEQYF. The variable domain in full, with the rest retrieved from reference TRBV5-6 and TRBJ2-7, is DAGVTQSPTHLIKTRGQQVTLRCSPKSGHDTVSWYQQALGQGPQFIFQYYEEEERQRGNFPDRFSGHQFPNYSSELNVNALLLGDSALYLCASSLLQGPYEQYFGPGTRLTVT.